Listed below are T cell receptor beta chains from one sample, sequenced in a study of blood T cell repertoires in COVID-19. Sequencing used immunoSEQ multiplex PCR; TCRdb keeps in-frame clones, though not all of them. This sample has 55,000 to 90,000 clones, with around 89% found just once. The sequenced material came from peripheral blood. These receptor sequences come from a human donor in a cohort sampled during active COVID-19. CDR3s include the opening cysteine and the closing phenylalanine or tryptophan. The D gene is left open where the match is weak. Where a row states a size, it is once, few, many or the class of an expanded clone; other rows omit it.

>TRBV5-6|-|-|TRBJ1-2
CASSLREGGGYTF
TGTGCCAGCAGCTTGAGGGAGGGCGGGGGCTACACCTTC
>TRBV7-9|-|TRBD1|TRBJ2-7
CASSLQGARPYEQYF
TGTGCCAGCAGCTTACAGGGGGCGCGTCCCTACGAGCAGTACTTC
>TRBV6-5|-|-|TRBJ2-7
CASSSTGPRYEQYF
TGTGCCAGCAGTTCAACAGGGCCACGCTACGAGCAGTACTTC
>TRBV11-2|-|-|TRBJ2-7
CASSLGSGSYEQYF
TGTGCCAGCAGCTTAGGATCAGGGTCCTACGAGCAGTACTTC
>TRBV6-5|once|-|TRBJ2-3
CAGAEFWTSDTQYF
TGTGCCGGCGCAGAGTTTTGGACATCAGATACGCAGTATTTT
>TRBV7-6|few|TRBD2|TRBJ2-2
CASSLGSSGSVTGELFF
TGTGCCAGCAGCTTAGGCTCTAGCGGGAGTGTCACCGGGGAGCTGTTTTTT
>TRBV19|-|-|TRBJ2-1
CASSIDPPGRGLSYNEQFF
TGTGCCAGTAGTATAGACCCCCCTGGGCGGGGACTCTCCTACAATGAGCAGTTCTTC
>TRBV28|once|TRBD2|TRBJ2-1
CASSGGEGYNEQFF
TGTGCCAGCAGTGGGGGGGAGGGTTACAATGAGCAGTTCTTC
>TRBV7-2|-|-|TRBJ1-5
CASSPEGVQPQHF
TGTGCCAGCAGCCCAGAGGGGGTTCAGCCCCAGCATTTT
>TRBV5-1|-|-|TRBJ2-3
CASSMTASTDTQYF
TGCGCCAGCAGCATGACAGCGAGCACAGATACGCAGTATTTT
>TRBV10-3|-|-|TRBJ2-5
CAISESTGTETQYF
TGTGCCATCAGTGAGTCGACGGGAACGGAGACCCAGTACTTC
>TRBV21-1|-|-|TRBJ1-3
CASSPHRPVTGSGNTIYF
TGTGCCAGCAGCCCACACCGACCGGTGACAGGGTCTGGAAACACCATATATTTT
>TRBV28|-|TRBD2|TRBJ2-1
CASSLWGAGGYNEQFF
TGTGCCAGCAGTTTATGGGGCGCGGGAGGCTACAATGAGCAGTTCTTC
>TRBV19|-|-|TRBJ2-6
CASLGISGANVLTF
TGTGCCAGTCTCGGGATCTCTGGGGCCAACGTCCTGACTTTC
>TRBV7-6|-|-|TRBJ2-7
CASSLEGGTGKQYF
TGTGCCAGCAGCTTAGAGGGCGGGACGGGGAAGCAGTACTTC
>TRBV5-6|-|-|TRBJ1-5
CASSRRGAFSNQPQHF
TGTGCCAGCAGCCGACGGGGGGCTTTTAGCAATCAGCCCCAGCATTTT
>TRBV7-8|-|TRBD2|TRBJ2-1
CASSLSGTSGVYNEQFF
TGTGCCAGCAGCTTATCGGGGACTAGCGGTGTGTACAATGAGCAGTTCTTC
>TRBV6-2/TRBV6-3|once|-|TRBJ2-3
CASSYSYLAKDTQYF
TGTGCCAGCAGTTACTCGTACCTGGCCAAGGATACGCAGTATTTT
>TRBV5-5|-|TRBD1|TRBJ2-7
CASSYRGPTGEQYF
TGTGCCAGCAGCTACAGGGGACCGACCGGCGAGCAGTACTTC
>TRBV10-3|-|-|TRBJ1-5
CAISEGADNQPQHF
TGTGCCATCAGTGAGGGGGCGGATAATCAGCCCCAGCATTTT
>TRBV5-1|-|TRBD1|TRBJ2-3
CASSLAPFRTGSTDTQYF
TGCGCCAGCAGCTTGGCCCCGTTTCGGACAGGTAGCACAGATACGCAGTATTTT
>TRBV19|-|-|TRBJ2-3
CASTRDALGDTQYF
TGTGCCAGTACGCGGGACGCCTTGGGAGATACGCAGTATTTT
>TRBV12-3/TRBV12-4|-|-|TRBJ2-1
CASRGFNEQFF
TGTGCCAGCAGGGGCTTTAATGAGCAGTTCTTC
>TRBV15|few|TRBD1|TRBJ1-5
CATSRDLSGGTARNQPQHF
TGTGCCACCAGCAGAGATCTCTCGGGGGGGACAGCCCGCAATCAGCCCCAGCATTTT
>TRBV3-1/TRBV3-2|-|-|TRBJ2-2
CASSQAVLGSGELFF
TGTGCCAGCAGCCAAGCCGTCCTAGGATCCGGGGAGCTGTTTTTT
>TRBV29-1|-|TRBD2|TRBJ2-3
CSVRGATSGRGASTDTQYF
TGCAGCGTCCGGGGTGCTACTAGCGGGAGAGGGGCTAGCACAGATACGCAGTATTTT
>TRBV11-2|once|TRBD1|TRBJ2-6
CASSTPTGLGTSGANVLTF
TGTGCCAGCAGCACACCGACAGGGTTAGGAACCTCTGGGGCCAACGTCCTGACTTTC
>TRBV3-1/TRBV3-2|once|-|TRBJ2-1
CASSLGINEQFF
TGTGCCAGCAGCCTCGGGATTAATGAGCAGTTCTTC
>TRBV7-2|-|TRBD2|TRBJ2-3
CASSLILAGGPDTDTQYF
TGTGCCAGCAGCTTGATACTAGCGGGAGGGCCCGACACAGATACGCAGTATTTT
>TRBV5-1|-|TRBD2|TRBJ2-1
CASSLRLAGPYNEQFF
TGCGCCAGCAGCTTGAGACTAGCGGGGCCTTACAATGAGCAGTTCTTC
>TRBV19|-|TRBD2|TRBJ2-1
CARELAGDFDEQFF
TGTGCCAGGGAACTAGCGGGAGATTTCGATGAGCAGTTCTTC
>TRBV7-2|-|TRBD2|TRBJ2-1
CASTTSAWTSGGLF
TGTGCCAGCACTACCTCGGCCTGGACTAGCGGGGGACTCTTC
>TRBV27|-|TRBD1|TRBJ2-1
CASSLFVRDSGHNEQFF
TGTGCCAGCAGTTTATTCGTCCGGGACAGTGGGCACAATGAGCAGTTCTTC
>TRBV28|-|TRBD1|TRBJ2-7
CASRTGGAHEQYF
TGTGCCAGCAGAACAGGGGGCGCCCACGAGCAGTACTTC
>TRBV12-3/TRBV12-4|once|-|TRBJ1-4
CASSGGGEVKLFF
TGTGCCAGCAGTGGAGGCGGGGAGGTGAAACTGTTTTTT
>TRBV27|-|-|TRBJ2-5
CASSLGPGETQYF
TGTGCCAGCAGTTTGGGGCCCGGAGAGACCCAGTACTTC
>TRBV2|once|TRBD2|TRBJ2-5
CASTPGLAGGEETQYF
TGTGCCAGCACCCCCGGACTAGCGGGAGGTGAAGAGACCCAGTACTTC
>TRBV19|-|-|TRBJ2-1
CASSPRGYNEQFF
TGTGCCAGTAGTCCCCGGGGTTACAATGAGCAGTTCTTC
>TRBV5-1|-|TRBD2|TRBJ2-5
CASSLALAGGASETQYF
TGCGCCAGCAGCTTGGCCCTAGCGGGAGGCGCATCGGAGACCCAGTACTTC
>TRBV6-5|-|-|TRBJ1-6
CASSYEGGANSPLHF
TGTGCCAGCAGTTACGAGGGGGGGGCGAATTCACCCCTCCACTTT
>TRBV30|-|-|TRBJ1-6
CAWSVNSSPLHF
TGTGCCTGGAGTGTAAATTCGTCACCCCTCCACTTT
>TRBV3-1/TRBV3-2|-|-|TRBJ1-5
CASSQDHSPNQPQHF
TGTGCCAGCAGCCAAGATCATAGCCCCAATCAGCCCCAGCATTTT
>TRBV6-5|-|-|TRBJ1-6
CASSPRGSPLHF
TGTGCCAGCAGTCCCAGGGGTTCACCCCTCCACTTT
>TRBV27|-|-|TRBJ2-7
CASREYRLSTYEQYF
TGTGCCAGCAGGGAATACAGGTTAAGCACCTACGAGCAGTACTTC
>TRBV19|-|-|TRBJ2-7
CASSMGGGNFDEQYF
TGTGCCAGTAGTATGGGAGGAGGGAACTTCGACGAGCAGTACTTC
>TRBV12-5|-|TRBD1|TRBJ1-4
CASGFGTLRDRVPSWEKLFF
TGTGCTAGTGGTTTCGGTACTCTCCGGGACAGGGTCCCCTCATGGGAAAAACTGTTTTTT
>TRBV10-3|-|TRBD2|TRBJ2-1
CASTSGAYNEQFF
TGTGCCAGCACTAGCGGGGCTTACAATGAGCAGTTCTTC
>TRBV28|-|TRBD1|TRBJ1-2
CASSLPGRDRFYGYTF
TGTGCCAGCAGTTTGCCAGGCCGGGACAGATTCTATGGCTACACCTTC
>TRBV27|-|TRBD1|TRBJ1-1
CASSLYGGQERGLNTEAFF
TGTGCCAGCAGTTTATACGGCGGACAGGAGAGGGGATTGAACACTGAAGCTTTCTTT